This T cell receptor beta chain was sequenced in a study of cytomegalovirus exposure and HLA in healthy donors. Whole-study findings and limits: A reported reduction in N-insertions relative to the roughly 670-donor mean was seen in an Asian-associated ancestry cluster in a later analysis. An analysis done earlier found most TCR beta V segments productive about 87% or about 30% of the time. Roughly uniform sequencing depth across donors was assumed, possibly incorrectly. Most TCR sequences were uncommon, yet certain public TCRs appeared in many donors.

This clone was found a few times. Its antigen is unknown. The PCR had 60 Vbeta and 13 Jbeta primers. Assay used: immunoSEQ multiplex PCR; TCRdb lists only in-frame clones, some missing. The sample has 150,000 or so clones; roughly 74% are singletons. V lost 2 bases and J 6 bases, leaving 8 bases between the germline ends. The germline gives CDR1 MGHDK, CDR2 SYGVNS. The CDR3 consists of 12 residues. The gene calls are TRBV25-1 and TRBJ2-7; D not certain. Sequencing was done on a sample of PBMCs. The source is a man younger than 35 in good health and CMV-seropositive. DNA of the CDR3: TGTGCCAGCAGTGAACGAGATGCCGAGCAGTACTTC. This gives the protein CASSERDAEQYF.